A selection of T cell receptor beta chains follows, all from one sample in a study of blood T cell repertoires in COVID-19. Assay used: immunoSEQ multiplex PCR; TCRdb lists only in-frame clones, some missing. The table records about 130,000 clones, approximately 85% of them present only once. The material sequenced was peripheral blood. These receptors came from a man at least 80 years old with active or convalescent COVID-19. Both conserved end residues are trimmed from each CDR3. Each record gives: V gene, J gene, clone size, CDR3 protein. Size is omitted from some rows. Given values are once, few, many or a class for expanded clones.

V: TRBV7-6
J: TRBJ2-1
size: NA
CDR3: ASSRRPTSREYNEQF

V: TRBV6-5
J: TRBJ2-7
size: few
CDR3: ASSYPGREDFDEQY

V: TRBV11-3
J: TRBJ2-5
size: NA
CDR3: ASSLGGTSVYETQY

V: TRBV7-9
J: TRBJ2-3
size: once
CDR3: ASSMTGWTQY

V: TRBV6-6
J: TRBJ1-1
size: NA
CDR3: ASGAFQNTEAF

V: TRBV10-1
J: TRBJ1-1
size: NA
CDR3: ASKEGRMNTEAF

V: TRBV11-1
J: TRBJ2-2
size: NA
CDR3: ASSLASGGAIGELF

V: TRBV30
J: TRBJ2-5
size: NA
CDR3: AWSEALVGSAQY

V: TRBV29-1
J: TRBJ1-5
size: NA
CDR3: SVRTGDQPQH

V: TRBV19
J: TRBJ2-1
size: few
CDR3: ASSRTRDNEQF

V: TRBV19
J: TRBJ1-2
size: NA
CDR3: ASSMQGMGYGYT

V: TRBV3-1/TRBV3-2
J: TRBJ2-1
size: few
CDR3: ASSPPSGGTYNEQF

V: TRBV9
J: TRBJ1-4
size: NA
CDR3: ASSRQGLANEKLF

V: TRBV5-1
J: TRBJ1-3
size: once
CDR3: ASSLGTGAPSGNTIY

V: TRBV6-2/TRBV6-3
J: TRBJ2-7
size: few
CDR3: ASSKRTGGDEQY

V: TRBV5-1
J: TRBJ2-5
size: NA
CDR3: ASSLAGTSGRGQETQY

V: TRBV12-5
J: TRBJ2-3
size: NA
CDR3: ASGLVRSGLQTDTQY

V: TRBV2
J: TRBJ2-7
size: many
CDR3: ASTGRGGANYEQY